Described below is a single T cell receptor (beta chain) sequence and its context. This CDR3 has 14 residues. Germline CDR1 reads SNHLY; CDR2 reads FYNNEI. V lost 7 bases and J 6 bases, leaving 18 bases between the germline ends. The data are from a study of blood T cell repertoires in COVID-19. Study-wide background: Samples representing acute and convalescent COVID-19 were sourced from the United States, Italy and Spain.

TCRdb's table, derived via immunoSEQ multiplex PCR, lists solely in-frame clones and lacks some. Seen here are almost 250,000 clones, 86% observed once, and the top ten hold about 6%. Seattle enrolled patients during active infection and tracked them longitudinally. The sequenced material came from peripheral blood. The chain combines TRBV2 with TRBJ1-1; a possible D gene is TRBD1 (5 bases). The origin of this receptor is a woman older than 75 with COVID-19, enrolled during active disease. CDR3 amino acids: CASKGRGGLAEAFF. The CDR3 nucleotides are TGTGCCAGCAAGGGGAGGGGAGGTTTAGCTGAAGCTTTCTTT.